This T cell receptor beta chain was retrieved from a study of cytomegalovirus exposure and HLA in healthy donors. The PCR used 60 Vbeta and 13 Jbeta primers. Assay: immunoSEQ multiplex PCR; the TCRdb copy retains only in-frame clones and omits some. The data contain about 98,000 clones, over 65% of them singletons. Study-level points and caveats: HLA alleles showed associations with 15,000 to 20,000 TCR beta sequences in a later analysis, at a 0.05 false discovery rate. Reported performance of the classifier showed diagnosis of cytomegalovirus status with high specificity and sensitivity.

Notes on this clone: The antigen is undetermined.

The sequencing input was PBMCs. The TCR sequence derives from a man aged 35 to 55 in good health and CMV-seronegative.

The CDR3: CASRKHSTPGAKNIQYF. In nucleotides, the CDR3 is TGTGCCAGCAGAAAACACAGCACTCCTGGGGCCAAAAACATTCAGTACTTC. The chain recombines TRBV2 with TRBJ2-4; D not certain. V was clipped by 6 bases and J by 1 base, with 19 bases between them. CDR3 length: 17 amino acids. The germline gives CDR1 SNHLY, CDR2 FYNNEI.